This T cell receptor (beta chain) is drawn from a study of type 1 and type 2 diabetes patients (dated by TCRdb to 2015 to 2016). Regarding the study in general: About 9 type 1 diabetes patients, a few type 2 diabetes patients and about 6 nondiabetic controls, all recruited in China, made up the cohort. TCRbeta repertoires were profiled by high-throughput sequencing in the study to compare type 1 diabetes, type 2 diabetes and nondiabetic individuals. Sequencing of the TCRbeta libraries was paired-end and was performed on Illumina HiSeq 2000 or MiSeq instruments. A total of 18,976,912 paired-end reads was generated across the whole study. For the type 1 diabetes patients, the type 2 diabetes patients acted as a disease comparison group. Across the study, CD4+ and CD8+ T cells were positively selected from PBMCs using CD4 or CD8 MicroBeads on MACS columns. When roughly 22-cycle amplification was compared with 25-cycle amplification, V gene usage looked similar, suggesting that primer efficiencies were similar and PCR bias was random.

General study outcomes and caveats: Type 2 diabetes and control samples had highly correlated V and J gene usage patterns, with an average between-sample correlation of approximately 0.97. In both CD4+ and CD8+ T cells, type 2 diabetes repertoires were highly diverse, with diversity significantly greater than that of type 1 diabetes repertoires. The study groups were not matched for age and gender, which could possibly have biased interpretation. Type 2 diabetes patients had few highly-expanded CD4+ clones (median one), and those clones made up a median about 3.9% of reads. Because only a limited number of T2D and control samples were sequenced, some T1D-only HECs might also be present in more T2D or control samples.

In the case of this clonotype: The target of this receptor is not known. The input lacks base qualities; no much larger clone sits a single base away.

All diabetic patients met standard classification criteria for type 1 or type 2 diabetes, with glucose and C-peptide assessed by WHO-recommended methods. Donors with other autoimmune diseases or infections within the previous four weeks were excluded from participation. About 10 milliliters of peripheral blood were drawn from each participant. PBMCs were isolated with LymphoPrep density separation. Reading from cysteine to phenylalanine, the CDR3 counts 15 amino acids. Only the CDR3 DNA stays, 45 bases, in frame from base 1. CDR1 and CDR2 (MNHNY, SVGAGI) derive from the germline V gene (reference sequence). V drops 0 bases and J drops 8 bases, leaving 16 bases in between. Sequencing was performed on an Illumina MiSeq. For TCRbeta CDR3 amplification, the template was genomic DNA taken from the sorted T cell subsets. Multiplex PCR with 30 forward and 13 reverse primers amplified the TCRbeta CDR3 region. AMPure XP beads were used to purify the PCR products, after which a second roughly 26-cycle PCR added indices and adaptors. Libraries were gel-purified using the QIAquick Gel Extraction Kit before sequencing. In the original analysis: Paired-end reads were merged using FLASH and were aligned with IgBLAST to IMGT V, D and J germline references. After reads whose alignment identity to germline references fell below 70% were discarded, around 11 million reads remained study-wide. Following IMGT definitions, CDR3 boundaries, reading frame and productivity were assigned. Highly-expanded clones were defined as clones making up 1% or more of reads, and normalized Shannon entropy was used to measure diversity. Unpaired two-tailed t-tests were used to test group differences in Shannon entropy. Using fastp at Q25 and MiXCR, TCRdb reprocessed the public reads and kept productive beta chains. Entries are consolidated by CDR3 protein sequence, retaining the most common genes and DNA. These V and J calls derive from TCRdb rather than the authors' analysis. In all, the sample holds 250,000 or so distinct CDR3 sequences, and roughly 48% of those were seen once. The biggest ten clones account for around 13% of the sample.

The rearranged chain carries TRBV6-6 and TRBJ1-2; too little of a D gene remains to name it. The material sequenced was peripheral blood mononuclear cells (PBMCs). The sequence came from a young man with type 2 diabetes. The DNA sequence is as follows: TGTGCCAGCAGTTACTCGCTGGGCGGGGTGGAGGGCTACACCTTC. This codes for CASSYSLGGVEGYTF.